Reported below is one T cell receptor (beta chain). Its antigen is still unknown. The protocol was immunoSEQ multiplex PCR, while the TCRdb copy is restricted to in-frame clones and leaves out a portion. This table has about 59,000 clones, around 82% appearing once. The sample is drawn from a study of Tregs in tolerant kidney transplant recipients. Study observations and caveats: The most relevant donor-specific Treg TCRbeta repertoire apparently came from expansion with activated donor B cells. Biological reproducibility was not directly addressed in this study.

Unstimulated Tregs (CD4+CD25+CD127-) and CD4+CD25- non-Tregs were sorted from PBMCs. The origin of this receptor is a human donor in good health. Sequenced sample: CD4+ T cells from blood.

CDR3 coding DNA: TGCAGCGTTACTACCTCCGGGACAGTCGATTCACCCCTCCACTTT. Translation: CSVTTSGTVDSPLHF. The V gene is TRBV29-1, the J gene TRBJ1-6, with 7 nucleotides matching TRBD1. Germline V gives CDR1 SQVTM, CDR2 ANQGSEA. The CDR3 spans 15 residues. With V trimmed by 5 bases and J by 8 bases, 12 bases remained unmatched.